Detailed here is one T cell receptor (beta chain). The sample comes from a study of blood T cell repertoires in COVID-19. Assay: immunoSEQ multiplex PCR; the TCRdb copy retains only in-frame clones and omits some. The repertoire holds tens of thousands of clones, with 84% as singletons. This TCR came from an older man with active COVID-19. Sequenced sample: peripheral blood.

The chain's CDR3 is CASSDFVGGDTQYF. The CDR3 DNA reads TGCGCCAGCAGTGACTTTGTAGGCGGAGATACGCAGTATTTT. The chain couples TRBV10-1 to TRBJ2-3; D is ambiguous. Germline CDR1 and CDR2: WNHNN and SYGVQD (reference sequence). The germline V and J ends were trimmed by 3 bases and 5 bases, with 12 bases remaining between them. The CDR3 length is 14 residues.